This T cell receptor (beta chain) was sequenced during a study of cytomegalovirus exposure and HLA in healthy donors. Study results and limitations: Common viral pathogens were later found to be apparently linked to several of the most significant clusters. Cytomegalovirus-associated TCR beta chains were listed, numbering some 180. Many donors carried some public TCRs, although rarity characterized most TCR sequences. Within an earlier analysis, most TCR beta V segments proved productive either about 90% or about 30% of the time.

Use of 60 Vbeta and 13 Jbeta primers characterized the PCR. Clones were read by immunoSEQ multiplex PCR, and TCRdb kept only the in-frame ones, dropping some. Of approximately 120,000 clones in the sample, about 80% are singletons; the top ten hold 3.6%. Germline V gives CDR1 SGHRS, CDR2 YFSETQ. This CDR3 spans 13 amino acids. V was pared by 7 bases and J by 7 bases, with 15 bases between. A word on this clone: Its specificity is unknown.

This chain joins TRBV5-1 and TRBJ2-1; D unclear. Material for sequencing was PBMCs. This sequence was found in a woman between 40 and 50 years old in good health and CMV-seropositive. The CDR3 sequence: CASAPYRQNEQFF. In DNA form, the CDR3 reads TGCGCCAGCGCGCCCTACCGACAAAATGAGCAGTTCTTC.